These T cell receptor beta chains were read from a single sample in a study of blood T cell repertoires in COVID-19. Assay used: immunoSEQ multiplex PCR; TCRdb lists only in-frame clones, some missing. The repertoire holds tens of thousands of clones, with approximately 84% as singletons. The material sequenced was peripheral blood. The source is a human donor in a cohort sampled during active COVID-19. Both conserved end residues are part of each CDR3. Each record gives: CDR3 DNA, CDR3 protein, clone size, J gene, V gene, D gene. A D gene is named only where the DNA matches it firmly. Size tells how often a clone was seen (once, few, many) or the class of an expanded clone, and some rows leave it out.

TGTGCCAGCAGCCAAGAGGGAGGGGGAGGCTACACCTTC,CASSQEGGGGYTF,NA,TRBJ1-2,TRBV3-1/TRBV3-2,NA
TGTGCCAGCAGCTTAGCAGGGAGGGATTCACCCCTCCACTTT,CASSLAGRDSPLHF,few,TRBJ1-6,TRBV7-9,NA
TGTGCCACCAGTGATGGTGGCCAAGACACCGGGGAGCTGTTTTTT,CATSDGGQDTGELFF,few,TRBJ2-2,TRBV24-1,NA
TGTGCCAGCAGCGTAGAAGGGGACGAGCAGTACTTC,CASSVEGDEQYF,NA,TRBJ2-7,TRBV9,NA
TGTGCCAGCAGCCGCGGGAACACTGAAGCTTTCTTT,CASSRGNTEAFF,NA,TRBJ1-1,TRBV3-1/TRBV3-2,NA
TGTGCCAGCAGATACAGGGGAAGGGGCACAGATACGCAGTATTTT,CASRYRGRGTDTQYF,once,TRBJ2-3,TRBV28,TRBD1
TGTGCCAGCAGCCGGGACAGGGTTACTCAGCCCCAGCATTTT,CASSRDRVTQPQHF,NA,TRBJ1-5,TRBV28,TRBD1
TGTGCCAGCAGTTTACGGGACAGGGGTGAAAAACTGTTTTTT,CASSLRDRGEKLFF,NA,TRBJ1-4,TRBV27,TRBD1
TGTGCCAGCTCACTAGACAGGAATGAAGCTTTCTTT,CASSLDRNEAFF,NA,TRBJ1-1,TRBV18,NA
TGTGCCTGGAGCACGGACAGCGTACAAGAGACCCAGTACTTC,CAWSTDSVQETQYF,NA,TRBJ2-5,TRBV30,NA
TGTGCCAGCAGCTTAGTCCAGAATAGCAATCAGCCCCAGCATTTT,CASSLVQNSNQPQHF,NA,TRBJ1-5,TRBV7-2,NA
TGTGCCAGCAGTGTAGCGGGGGGGCGCAACATTCAGTACTTC,CASSVAGGRNIQYF,few,TRBJ2-4,TRBV28,TRBD2
TGTGCCAGCGGCCGCTCAGGGGCCACTGAAGCTTTCTTT,CASGRSGATEAFF,NA,TRBJ1-1,TRBV6-5,NA
TGTGCCAGCAGTTTAGGTGTACCGGTCACCCTCCACTTT,CASSLGVPVTLHF,NA,TRBJ1-6,TRBV28,NA
TGTGCCAGCAGTTACTCGCAGGTGGACTATGGCTACACCTTC,CASSYSQVDYGYTF,NA,TRBJ1-2,TRBV6-5,NA
TGCGCCAGCAGCTTGGGCGGCCTCGGGTTGAACACTGAAGCTTTCTTT,CASSLGGLGLNTEAFF,NA,TRBJ1-1,TRBV5-1,NA
TGTGCCATCAGACTGACTAGCGGGGGGGCCTACGAGCAGTACTTC,CAIRLTSGGAYEQYF,NA,TRBJ2-7,TRBV10-3,TRBD2
TGTGCCAGCAGCGCAAGCGGCTACGAGCAGTACTTC,CASSASGYEQYF,NA,TRBJ2-7,TRBV28,NA
TGTGCCAGCAGCTTATCAATTGGGAGGGGATGGGGCGATGAGCAGTTCTTC,CASSLSIGRGWGDEQFF,NA,TRBJ2-1,TRBV7-2,TRBD2
TGCGCCAGCAGCTTGGCCGGGGAGGGATATCAGCCCCAGCATTTT,CASSLAGEGYQPQHF,NA,TRBJ1-5,TRBV5-1,NA
TGTGCCAGCACCGTCCAGGAGGGGGCCAACTATGGCTACACCTTC,CASTVQEGANYGYTF,NA,TRBJ1-2,TRBV6-5,TRBD1
TGTGCCAGCAGCTTAGACTGGACTAGCGCGGGCGAGACCCAGTACTTC,CASSLDWTSAGETQYF,NA,TRBJ2-5,TRBV7-9,TRBD2
TGTGCCAGCAGTTTTAGGGGAGAAAAACTGTTTTTT,CASSFRGEKLFF,NA,TRBJ1-4,TRBV28,NA
TGTGCTGCAACCGTTACAGCAGAGACCCAGTACTTC,CAATVTAETQYF,NA,TRBJ2-5,TRBV30,NA
TGTGCCAGCAGCCTGGGGACAGGGGCCCCGCATTTT,CASSLGTGAPHF,NA,TRBJ1-5,TRBV12-3/TRBV12-4,TRBD1
TGTGCCACACGGGAGGGGGACGAGCAGTACTTC,CATREGDEQYF,NA,TRBJ2-7,TRBV10-3,TRBD2
TGTGCCAGCAGCGTCCTGGAGGGGCGATCCTACAATGAGCAGTTCTTC,CASSVLEGRSYNEQFF,NA,TRBJ2-1,TRBV11-1,NA
TGTGCCAGCAGCTCCTTAGGGGGTTGGAACATTCAGTACTTC,CASSSLGGWNIQYF,once,TRBJ2-4,TRBV5-8,NA
TGTGCCAGCTCACCGGACATATCGAACACTGAAGCTTTCTTT,CASSPDISNTEAFF,NA,TRBJ1-1,TRBV18,NA
TGTGCCAGCAGCTTAATCACAGGGCTAGGCACTGAAGCTTTCTTT,CASSLITGLGTEAFF,once,TRBJ1-1,TRBV7-2,NA
TGTGCCAGCTCACCTCGGGTGGCCGGGAACGCCGCAAACTATGGCTACACCTTC,CASSPRVAGNAANYGYTF,NA,TRBJ1-2,TRBV18,NA
TGTGCCAGCAGCTCCCAGGGGGTCAATGAAAAACTGTTTTTT,CASSSQGVNEKLFF,once,TRBJ1-4,TRBV5-4,TRBD1
TGTGCCAGCAACCAACAGCCTGGATGGAGGCCTAATGGCTACACCTTC,CASNQQPGWRPNGYTF,NA,TRBJ1-2,TRBV5-5,NA
TGTGCCAGCAGTGTAGGCAGGAACAATGAGCAGTTCTTC,CASSVGRNNEQFF,NA,TRBJ2-1,TRBV2,NA
TGTGCCAGCAGCCAAGAAGCGAACACTGAAGCTTTCTTT,CASSQEANTEAFF,NA,TRBJ1-1,TRBV7-7,NA
TGTGCCAGCTCACCGGGACTAGCGGGGGGAATCTACGAGCAGTACTTC,CASSPGLAGGIYEQYF,NA,TRBJ2-7,TRBV18,TRBD2
TGTGCCAGCAGCGAAGACAGGGCCCCCACAGATACGCAGTATTTT,CASSEDRAPTDTQYF,once,TRBJ2-3,TRBV11-2,TRBD1
TGTGCCAGTAGTATGAGGGACGGGAGCTCCTACGAGCAGTACTTC,CASSMRDGSSYEQYF,NA,TRBJ2-7,TRBV19,NA
TGTGCCAGTAATTTTGCACCGGAGGATAACAATGAGCAGTTCTTC,CASNFAPEDNNEQFF,once,TRBJ2-1,TRBV19,NA
TGTGCCTGGAGCGGGACAAGAGAGAATGAAAAACTGTTTTTT,CAWSGTRENEKLFF,NA,TRBJ1-4,TRBV30,NA
TGTGCCAGCATAGCGGGGGGGCAAGGGGAGACCCAGTACTTC,CASIAGGQGETQYF,NA,TRBJ2-5,TRBV2,TRBD2
TGTGCCAGCAGTTTACCGGAGCGCACAGATACGCAGTATTTT,CASSLPERTDTQYF,NA,TRBJ2-3,TRBV28,NA
TGTGCCAGCAGCCCATGGACAGGACGGAATCAGCCCCAGCATTTT,CASSPWTGRNQPQHF,NA,TRBJ1-5,TRBV27,TRBD1
TGTGCCAGCAGCTTGGCTCTAGCGGGGGAGACCCAGTACTTC,CASSLALAGETQYF,once,TRBJ2-5,TRBV5-4,TRBD2
TGTGCCAGCAGTTCCGGGGGTCAGCCCCAGCATTTT,CASSSGGQPQHF,NA,TRBJ1-5,TRBV12-3/TRBV12-4,NA
TGTGCCAGCAGCCGATTAAAAACGGGACAGGGTGCGGATACGCAGTATTTT,CASSRLKTGQGADTQYF,once,TRBJ2-3,TRBV3-1/TRBV3-2,TRBD1
TGTGCCTGGAGAACAGGGATCTATGGCTACACCTTC,CAWRTGIYGYTF,NA,TRBJ1-2,TRBV30,NA
TGCGCCAGCAGTGAGCCCGGGACAGGGGTCGGGGAGCTGTTTTTT,CASSEPGTGVGELFF,NA,TRBJ2-2,TRBV10-1,TRBD1
TGTGCCAGCAGCTTGTTACAGGCCGCGAACACCGGGGAGCTGTTTTTT,CASSLLQAANTGELFF,NA,TRBJ2-2,TRBV5-5,NA
TGTGCCAGCCGGGCGGACAGAAATAGTGGCAATCAGCCCCAGCATTTT,CASRADRNSGNQPQHF,NA,TRBJ1-5,TRBV27,NA
TGTGCCAGCCGCCAAACCCGGGACACTTACTACGAGCAGTACTTC,CASRQTRDTYYEQYF,NA,TRBJ2-7,TRBV2,NA
TGTGCCAGCAGGGCGGGGGGGCCCGCCAAAAACATTCAGTACTTC,CASRAGGPAKNIQYF,few,TRBJ2-4,TRBV13,TRBD2
TGTGCCAGCAGCTTAGGTAGCGGGGGGGAAAGTTGGAACACCGGGGAGCTGTTTTTT,CASSLGSGGESWNTGELFF,NA,TRBJ2-2,TRBV7-6,TRBD2
TGTGCCAGCAGCAGGAGACAGACTAATGAAAAACTGTTTTTT,CASSRRQTNEKLFF,NA,TRBJ1-4,TRBV3-1/TRBV3-2,NA